Below, one TCR beta chain is given with its context. The entry originates in a study of blood T cell repertoires in COVID-19. Study-wide background: Both acute and convalescent COVID-19 samples were obtained from the United States, Italy and Spain. T cells, B-cell-depleted T cells, or PBMCs provided the cDNA or gDNA that served as material.

Recruited during active infection, patients (from Seattle) were subsequently followed longitudinally. Per the authors' pipeline: The assay estimated nucleated cells by amplifying reference gene primers. Generated by immunoSEQ multiplex PCR, the TCRdb table keeps only in-frame clones and is missing some. The DNA was the basis for D and trimming; V, J and clone size are from that table. The sample includes under 100,000 clones, about 85% of them seen just once. Trimming removed 2 bases from V and 4 bases from J, with 6 bases in between. The CDR3 extends over 13 amino acids. Per germline, CDR1 SGHVS and CDR2 FQNEAQ.

The sequenced sample was peripheral blood. V and J are TRBV7-8 and TRBJ1-3; D unresolved. This sequence was found in a woman older than 75 with COVID-19, enrolled during active disease. The CDR3 DNA sequence: TGTGCCAGCAGCTTAACTTCCGGAAACACCATATATTTT. As protein: CASSLTSGNTIYF.